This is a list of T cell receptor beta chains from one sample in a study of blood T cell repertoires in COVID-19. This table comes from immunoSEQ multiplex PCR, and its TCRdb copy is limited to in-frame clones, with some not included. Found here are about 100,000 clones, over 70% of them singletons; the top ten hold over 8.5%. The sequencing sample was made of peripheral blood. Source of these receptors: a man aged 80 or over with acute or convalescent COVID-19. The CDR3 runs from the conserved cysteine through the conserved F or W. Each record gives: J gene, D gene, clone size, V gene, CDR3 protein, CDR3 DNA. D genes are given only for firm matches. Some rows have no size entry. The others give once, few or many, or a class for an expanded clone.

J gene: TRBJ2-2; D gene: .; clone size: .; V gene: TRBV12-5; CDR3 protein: CASGTSVGELFF; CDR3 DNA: TGTGCTAGTGGTACGAGCGTCGGGGAGCTGTTTTTT
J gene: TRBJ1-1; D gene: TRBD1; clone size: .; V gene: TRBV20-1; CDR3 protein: CSARATGGAFF; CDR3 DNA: TGCAGTGCTAGAGCAACAGGGGGCGCTTTCTTT
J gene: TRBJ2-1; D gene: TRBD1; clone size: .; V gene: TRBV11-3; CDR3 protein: CASSKGATEEQFF; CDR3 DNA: TGTGCCAGCAGCAAGGGGGCCACAGAGGAGCAGTTCTTC
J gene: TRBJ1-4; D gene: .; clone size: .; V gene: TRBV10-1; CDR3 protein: CASTLGGEKLFF; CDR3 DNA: TGCGCCAGCACCCTGGGAGGGGAAAAACTGTTTTTT
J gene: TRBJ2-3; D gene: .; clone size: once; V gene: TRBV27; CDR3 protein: CASRRPGANTDTQYF; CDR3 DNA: TGTGCCAGCAGACGACCGGGAGCTAACACAGATACGCAGTATTTT
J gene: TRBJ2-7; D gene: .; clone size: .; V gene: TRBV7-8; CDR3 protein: CASSPLRQSYEQYF; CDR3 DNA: TGTGCCAGCAGCCCCCTTCGACAGTCCTACGAGCAGTACTTC
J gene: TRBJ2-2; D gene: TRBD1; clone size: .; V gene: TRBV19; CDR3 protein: CASSHQRQGARLGDTGELFF; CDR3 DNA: TGTGCCAGTAGCCACCAAAGACAGGGGGCGCGACTAGGGGACACCGGGGAGCTGTTTTTT
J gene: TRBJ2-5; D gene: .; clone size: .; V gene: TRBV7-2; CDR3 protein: CASSLKVGVETQYF; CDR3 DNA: TGTGCCAGCAGCCTTAAGGTCGGGGTCGAGACCCAGTACTTC
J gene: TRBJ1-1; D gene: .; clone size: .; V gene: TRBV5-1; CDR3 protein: CASSIQENTEAFF; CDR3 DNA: TGCGCCAGCAGCATACAGGAGAACACTGAAGCTTTCTTT
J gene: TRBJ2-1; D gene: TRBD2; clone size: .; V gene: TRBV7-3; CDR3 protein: CASSLTGGLAGVNEQFF; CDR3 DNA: TGTGCCAGCAGCTTAACGGGTGGGCTAGCGGGAGTAAATGAGCAGTTCTTC
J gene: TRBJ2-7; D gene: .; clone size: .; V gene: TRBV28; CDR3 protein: CATRLGQNYEQYF; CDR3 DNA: TGTGCCACCCGACTTGGACAGAACTACGAGCAGTACTTC
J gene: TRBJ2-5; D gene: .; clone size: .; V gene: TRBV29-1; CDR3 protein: CSAYRDKRETQYF; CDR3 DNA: TGCAGCGCCTACAGGGACAAGCGGGAGACCCAGTACTTC
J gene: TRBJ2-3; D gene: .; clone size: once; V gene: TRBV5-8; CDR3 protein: CASSLAGVDTQYF; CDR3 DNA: TGTGCCAGCAGCTTGGCAGGCGTAGATACGCAGTATTTT
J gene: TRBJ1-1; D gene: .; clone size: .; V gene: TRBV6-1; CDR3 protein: CASSPHQETEAFF; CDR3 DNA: TGTGCCAGCAGTCCCCATCAGGAAACTGAAGCTTTCTTT
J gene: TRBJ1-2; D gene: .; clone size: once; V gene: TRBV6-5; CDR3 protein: CASSYSGGGYGYTF; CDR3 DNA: TGTGCCAGCAGTTACTCTGGGGGCGGCTATGGCTACACCTTC
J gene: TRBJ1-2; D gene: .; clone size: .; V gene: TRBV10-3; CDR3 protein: CAISDPRQANYGYTF; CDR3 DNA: TGTGCCATCAGTGATCCCCGCCAGGCAAACTATGGCTACACCTTC
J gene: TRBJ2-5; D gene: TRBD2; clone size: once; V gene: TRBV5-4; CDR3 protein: CASSPGTSRETQYF; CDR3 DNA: TGTGCCAGCAGCCCTGGGACTAGCCGCGAGACCCAGTACTTC
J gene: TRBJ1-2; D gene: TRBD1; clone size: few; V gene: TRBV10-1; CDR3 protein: CASSEVGRGQVGYTF; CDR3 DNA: TGCGCCAGCAGTGAGGTCGGCAGGGGGCAGGTTGGCTACACCTTC
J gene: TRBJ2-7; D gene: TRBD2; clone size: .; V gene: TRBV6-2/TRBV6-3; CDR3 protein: CASSYVREGTYEQYF; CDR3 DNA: TGTGCCAGCAGTTACGTGCGGGAGGGGACCTACGAGCAGTACTTC
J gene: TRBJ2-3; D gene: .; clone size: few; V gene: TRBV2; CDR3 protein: CASSVLTDTQYF; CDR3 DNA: TGTGCCAGCAGTGTGCTAACAGATACGCAGTATTTT
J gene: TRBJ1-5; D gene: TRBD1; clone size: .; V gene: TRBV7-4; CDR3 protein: CASSFTQRDRLFSNQPQHF; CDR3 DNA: TGTGCCAGCAGCTTCACTCAACGGGACAGACTATTTAGCAATCAGCCCCAGCATTTT
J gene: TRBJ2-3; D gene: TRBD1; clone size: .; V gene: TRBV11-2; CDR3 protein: CASSARQGIDTQYF; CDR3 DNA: TGTGCCAGCAGCGCAAGACAGGGGATAGATACGCAGTATTTT
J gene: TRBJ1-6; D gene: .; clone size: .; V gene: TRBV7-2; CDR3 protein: CASSQRQETSPLHF; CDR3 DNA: TGTGCCAGCAGCCAAAGACAGGAGACCTCACCCCTCCACTTT
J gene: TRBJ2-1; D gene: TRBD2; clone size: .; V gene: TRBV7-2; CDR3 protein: CASSSYRAGDRNEQFF; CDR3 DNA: TGTGCCAGCAGCTCGTACCGAGCGGGAGATAGGAATGAGCAGTTCTTC
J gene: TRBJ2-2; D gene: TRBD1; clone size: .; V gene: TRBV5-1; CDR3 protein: CASSLETGLTGELFF; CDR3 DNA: TGCGCCAGCAGCTTAGAGACAGGGTTGACCGGGGAGCTGTTTTTT
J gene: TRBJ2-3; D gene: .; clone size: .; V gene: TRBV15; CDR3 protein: CATSRVQGSDTQYF; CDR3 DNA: TGTGCCACCAGCAGAGTACAGGGTTCAGATACGCAGTATTTT
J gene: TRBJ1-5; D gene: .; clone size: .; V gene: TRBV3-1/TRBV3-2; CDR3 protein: CASSQDGAHNQPQHF; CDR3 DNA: TGTGCCAGCAGCCAAGATGGGGCCCATAATCAGCCCCAGCATTTT
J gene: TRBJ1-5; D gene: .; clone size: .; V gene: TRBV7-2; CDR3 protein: CASSWGVNSNQPQHF; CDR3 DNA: TGTGCCAGCAGTTGGGGGGTTAATAGCAATCAGCCCCAGCATTTT
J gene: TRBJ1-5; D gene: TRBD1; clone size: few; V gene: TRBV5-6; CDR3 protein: CASSADRGASNQPQHF; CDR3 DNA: TGTGCCAGCAGCGCGGACAGGGGAGCTAGCAATCAGCCCCAGCATTTT
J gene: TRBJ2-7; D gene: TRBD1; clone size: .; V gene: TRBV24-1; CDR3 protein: CATRGGQIRYEQYF; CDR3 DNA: TGTGCCACCAGAGGGGGCCAAATACGCTACGAGCAGTACTTC
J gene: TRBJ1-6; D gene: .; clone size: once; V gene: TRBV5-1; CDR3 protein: CASSPEAGGVGNSPLHF; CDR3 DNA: TGCGCCAGCAGCCCGGAGGCGGGAGGGGTTGGTAATTCACCCCTCCACTTT